The rows below give T cell receptor beta chains drawn from one sample of a study of blood T cell repertoires in COVID-19. Profiled with immunoSEQ multiplex PCR; TCRdb holds only in-frame clones, not every one. The data show fewer than 75,000 clones, with around 86% seen just once and approximately 8% held by the top ten. The sample was peripheral blood. The receptors come from a man between 50 and 59 years old with active COVID-19. CDR3s include the opening cysteine and the closing phenylalanine or tryptophan. A D gene is named only where the DNA matches it firmly. Expanded clones get a size class; other rows say once, few or many, or leave the size out.

j_gene | v_gene | abundance | d_gene | CDR3aa | CDR3nt
TRBJ2-6 | TRBV5-6 | . | TRBD1 | CASSMTGIYSGANVLTF | TGTGCCAGCAGCATGACAGGGATCTACTCTGGGGCCAACGTCCTGACTTTC
TRBJ1-1 | TRBV2 | . | TRBD1 | CASSGQGAMNTEAFF | TGTGCCAGCAGCGGACAGGGGGCTATGAACACTGAAGCTTTCTTT
TRBJ1-3 | TRBV28 | . | . | CASSAPGSLGNTIYF | TGTGCCAGCAGTGCCCCAGGTTCTCTTGGAAACACCATATATTTT
TRBJ1-6 | TRBV19 | . | TRBD1 | CASSTRTGNNSPLHF | TGTGCCAGTAGTACCCGGACAGGGAATAATTCACCCCTCCACTTT
TRBJ2-1 | TRBV5-6 | . | TRBD2 | CASSLGLAGGNEQFF | TGTGCCAGCAGCCTCGGACTAGCGGGGGGGAATGAGCAGTTCTTC
TRBJ2-1 | TRBV19 | once | TRBD1 | CASLDRGLNEQFF | TGTGCCAGCCTTGACAGGGGGCTAAATGAGCAGTTCTTC
TRBJ1-1 | TRBV29-1 | medium-sized | . | CSVEGRRYAEAFF | TGCAGCGTTGAAGGGAGGCGATACGCTGAAGCTTTCTTT
TRBJ2-3 | TRBV5-1 | . | TRBD2 | CASRVNPTVSGTTDTQYF | TGCGCCAGCAGGGTAAACCCCACCGTGAGCGGGACCACAGATACGCAGTATTTT
TRBJ1-1 | TRBV2 | . | TRBD1 | CASSGLQGAFTEAFF | TGTGCCAGCAGTGGGCTACAGGGGGCATTTACTGAAGCTTTCTTT
TRBJ2-2 | TRBV28 | once | TRBD1 | CASSPSRPPRGLTGELFF | TGTGCCAGCAGCCCGAGTCGGCCCCCCAGGGGGCTGACCGGGGAGCTGTTTTTT
TRBJ1-4 | TRBV18 | few | . | CASSPRAIGGPNEKLFF | TGTGCCAGCTCACCACGCGCGATCGGGGGGCCTAATGAAAAACTGTTTTTT
TRBJ2-7 | TRBV19 | once | . | CASSIVNGYEQYF | TGTGCCAGTAGTATAGTCAACGGGTACGAGCAGTACTTC
TRBJ2-7 | TRBV19 | . | . | CASSSVRGYEQYF | TGTGCCAGTAGTAGCGTCAGAGGGTACGAGCAGTACTTC
TRBJ2-7 | TRBV19 | . | . | CASSIDRGTPYEQYF | TGTGCCAGTAGTATAGATCGCGGGACCCCCTACGAGCAGTACTTC
TRBJ2-7 | TRBV28 | . | TRBD1 | CASSHRGLGYEQYF | TGTGCCAGCAGCCACAGGGGCCTTGGCTACGAGCAGTACTTC
TRBJ1-2 | TRBV25-1 | . | . | CASSENRAGNYGYTF | TGTGCCAGCAGTGAGAACAGGGCCGGCAACTATGGCTACACCTTC
TRBJ2-1 | TRBV4-3 | . | . | CASSQETGYNEQFF | TGCGCCAGCAGCCAAGAAACGGGCTACAATGAGCAGTTCTTC
TRBJ1-4 | TRBV15 | once | . | CATGRYSGATNEKLFF | TGTGCCACCGGGAGGTACTCGGGAGCAACTAATGAAAAACTGTTTTTT
TRBJ2-5 | TRBV5-5 | . | TRBD1 | CASSPGTGGLGETQYF | TGTGCCAGCAGCCCCGGGACAGGGGGTCTGGGGGAGACCCAGTACTTC
TRBJ1-2 | TRBV29-1 | . | TRBD1 | CSSLTGANYGYTF | TGCAGCTCCCTCACAGGGGCTAACTATGGCTACACCTTC
TRBJ2-3 | TRBV9 | . | . | CASSGEGIDTDTQYF | TGTGCCAGCAGCGGCGAGGGAATAGACACAGATACGCAGTATTTT
TRBJ1-2 | TRBV4-1 | . | . | CASSQAVRQNYGYTF | TGCGCCAGCAGCCAGGCGGTGAGGCAGAACTATGGCTACACCTTC
TRBJ1-3 | TRBV27 | . | TRBD1 | CASSLTSALTGGGNTIYF | TGTGCCAGCAGTTTAACATCCGCCTTGACAGGGGGTGGAAACACCATATATTTT
TRBJ2-3 | TRBV18 | once | TRBD2 | CASSPGGSTDTQYF | TGTGCCAGCTCACCCGGGGGGAGCACAGATACGCAGTATTTT
TRBJ2-3 | TRBV10-3 | . | . | CAISDSLDTQYF | TGTGCCATCAGTGATTCTCTCGATACGCAGTATTTT
TRBJ1-1 | TRBV29-1 | once | . | CSVEGGDNTEAFF | TGCAGCGTTGAAGGGGGGGACAACACTGAAGCTTTCTTT
TRBJ2-5 | TRBV28 | . | TRBD2 | CASRGGWGQETQYF | TGTGCCAGCCGCGGGGGGTGGGGGCAAGAGACCCAGTACTTC
TRBJ2-7 | TRBV27 | . | . | CASSKSRGSTYEQYF | TGTGCCAGCAGTAAGTCCCGGGGTTCAACCTACGAGCAGTACTTC
TRBJ2-7 | TRBV30 | . | TRBD2 | CSGSSGVSYEQYF | TGTAGCGGGTCGAGCGGGGTCTCCTACGAGCAGTACTTC
TRBJ2-3 | TRBV6-4 | many | . | CASSVAGLGTDTQYF | TGTGCCAGCAGTGTGGCAGGCCTGGGCACAGATACGCAGTATTTT
TRBJ2-7 | TRBV5-1 | . | TRBD2 | CASSSGTRGNEQYF | TGCGCCAGCAGCTCCGGGACTAGAGGCAACGAGCAGTACTTC
TRBJ1-1 | TRBV7-2 | once | TRBD1 | CASSLERTGGKSEAFF | TGTGCCAGCAGCTTAGAGCGGACAGGGGGCAAATCTGAAGCTTTCTTT
TRBJ2-1 | TRBV9 | . | TRBD2 | CASSPRFSGSVGEQFF | TGTGCCAGCAGCCCCCGGTTTAGCGGGAGTGTAGGTGAGCAGTTCTTC
TRBJ1-2 | TRBV30 | . | . | CAWSGGGRNYGYTF | TGTGCCTGGAGTGGGGGAGGAAGGAACTATGGCTACACCTTC
TRBJ2-7 | TRBV4-1 | . | . | CASSQEAEDNEQYF | TGCGCCAGCAGCCAAGAAGCGGAAGATAACGAGCAGTACTTC
TRBJ2-1 | TRBV6-5 | . | TRBD1 | CASKTGGPYNEQFF | TGTGCCAGCAAAACAGGGGGCCCCTACAATGAGCAGTTCTTC
TRBJ2-5 | TRBV9 | . | . | CASSPSGSQETQYF | TGTGCCAGCAGCCCCTCCGGGAGCCAAGAGACCCAGTACTTC
TRBJ2-7 | TRBV6-6 | . | TRBD2 | CASSTLTSGEYEQYF | TGTGCCAGCAGTACCTTGACTAGCGGAGAATACGAGCAGTACTTC
TRBJ2-3 | TRBV7-2 | . | TRBD2 | CASSFHSSGRSDTQYF | TGTGCCAGCAGCTTTCATTCTAGCGGGAGAAGCGATACGCAGTATTTT
TRBJ1-5 | TRBV5-6 | . | . | CASSLGGRGYGNQPQHF | TGTGCCAGCAGCTTGGGCGGTAGGGGGTATGGTAATCAGCCCCAGCATTTT
TRBJ2-2 | TRBV19 | few | . | CASSTGVTGELFF | TGTGCCAGTAGTACAGGTGTCACCGGGGAGCTGTTTTTT
TRBJ2-1 | TRBV7-9 | once | . | CASSLSWHLPDEQFF | TGTGCCAGCAGCTTAAGTTGGCACCTCCCCGATGAGCAGTTCTTC
TRBJ2-3 | TRBV7-6 | . | TRBD1 | CASSHRQGSTDTQYF | TGTGCCAGCAGCCACCGACAGGGGAGCACAGATACGCAGTATTTT
TRBJ2-1 | TRBV15 | . | TRBD1 | CATRPLQGHEQFF | TGTGCCACCAGACCGCTACAGGGGCATGAGCAGTTCTTC
TRBJ2-7 | TRBV9 | . | TRBD2 | CASSVGVSSGSTNYEQYF | TGTGCCAGCAGCGTAGGAGTATCGAGCGGGAGTACTAACTACGAGCAGTACTTC
TRBJ2-6 | TRBV7-3 | . | TRBD1 | CASSPSNTGGASGANVLTF | TGTGCCAGCAGCCCCTCGAACACAGGGGGCGCATCTGGGGCCAACGTCCTGACTTTC
TRBJ2-2 | TRBV7-3 | . | . | CASSLRAGGGELFF | TGTGCCAGCAGCTTAAGAGCGGGCGGCGGGGAGCTGTTTTTT
TRBJ2-6 | TRBV6-4 | . | TRBD1 | CASSPGTAPGANVLTF | TGTGCCAGCAGTCCCGGGACAGCACCAGGGGCCAACGTCCTGACTTTC
TRBJ2-5 | TRBV2 | once | TRBD1 | CASSQQGAWETQYF | TGTGCCAGCAGCCAACAGGGGGCATGGGAGACCCAGTACTTC
TRBJ2-7 | TRBV2 | few | . | CASSENEERDYEQYF | TGTGCCAGCAGTGAAAATGAGGAGCGCGACTACGAGCAGTACTTC
TRBJ2-3 | TRBV19 | . | . | CASSMAGTGGTDTQYF | TGTGCCAGTAGTATGGCAGGAACAGGAGGCACAGATACGCAGTATTTT
TRBJ2-3 | TRBV5-1 | . | TRBD1 | CASSPSGGNTDTQYF | TGCGCCAGCAGCCCGTCAGGGGGCAACACAGATACGCAGTATTTT
TRBJ2-1 | TRBV11-3 | . | . | CASSLGDSASDEQFF | TGTGCCAGCAGCTTAGGGGACAGCGCTAGCGATGAGCAGTTCTTC
TRBJ1-1 | TRBV19 | . | . | CASSFTGLAEAFF | TGTGCCAGTAGCTTTACAGGGTTGGCTGAAGCTTTCTTT
TRBJ2-7 | TRBV9 | few | . | CASSVSAQLLSREQYF | TGTGCCAGCAGCGTAAGCGCCCAATTACTTTCTCGGGAGCAGTACTTC
TRBJ1-2 | TRBV9 | . | . | CASSVNYRQATNYGYTF | TGTGCCAGCAGCGTAAATTATAGACAGGCGACAAACTATGGCTACACCTTC